What follows is one TCR beta chain and its context. No cognate antigen has been identified for it. No quality values exist for individual bases; no much larger clone is one base distant. What the treatment or condition label conveys for this sample: in vitro stimulation with specific CMV peptide epitopes to enrich CMV-specific T cells. The sample comes from a study of T cell repertoires in cytomegalovirus infection (dated by TCRdb to between 2017 and 2020). The study in broad terms: The peptide stimulations were aimed at well-studied HLA-B-restricted epitopes as well as recently identified HLA-C-restricted CMV epitopes, whose presentation resists viral immunomodulation. The HLA type of each donor mattered for the analysis, because public TCR beta signatures pointed to carriage of CMV infection along with the matching HLA type. Results and caveats for the whole study, not just this receptor: Cumulative frequency of public TCR beta family members discriminated carriers of CMV infection plus the relevant HLA type in this cohort and an independent approximately 350-donor cohort. The ex vivo response was dominated by HLA-C-restricted CMV-specific TCR beta clonotypes, which also provided the single most frequent clonotype in two of eight donors.

Reads for this sample came from an Illumina HiSeq 1500. TCRdb trimmed the raw reads at Q25, called clones with MiXCR and kept productive beta chains. Under each unique CDR3 protein, matching rows form one entry showing the most common genes and DNA. A total of around 750,000 distinct CDR3 sequences appear in this sample, about 30% of them only once. The ten largest clones add up to around 12% of the sample. The CDR3 goes from the cysteine to the phenylalanine over 15 residues. The kept DNA is CDR3 alone, 45 bases in frame from the first base. The germline V gene sets CDR1 to MGHRA and CDR2 to YSYEKL. V loses 0 bases, J loses 3 bases, and the germline ends lie 12 bases apart.

The sample consisted of cultured CD8+ T cells from PBMCs, taken from culture after CMV antigen stimulation. The chain was built from TRBV4-1 and TRBJ2-7; a tentative D call is TRBD1 (6 bases match). The TCR was taken from a human donor in good health (CMV status not recorded). Some clones in this sample may be carry-over from other donors' samples. The nucleotides are TGCGCCAGCAGCCAAGACACAGGGAAGTACTACGAGCAGTACTTC. Its protein reads: CASSQDTGKYYEQYF.